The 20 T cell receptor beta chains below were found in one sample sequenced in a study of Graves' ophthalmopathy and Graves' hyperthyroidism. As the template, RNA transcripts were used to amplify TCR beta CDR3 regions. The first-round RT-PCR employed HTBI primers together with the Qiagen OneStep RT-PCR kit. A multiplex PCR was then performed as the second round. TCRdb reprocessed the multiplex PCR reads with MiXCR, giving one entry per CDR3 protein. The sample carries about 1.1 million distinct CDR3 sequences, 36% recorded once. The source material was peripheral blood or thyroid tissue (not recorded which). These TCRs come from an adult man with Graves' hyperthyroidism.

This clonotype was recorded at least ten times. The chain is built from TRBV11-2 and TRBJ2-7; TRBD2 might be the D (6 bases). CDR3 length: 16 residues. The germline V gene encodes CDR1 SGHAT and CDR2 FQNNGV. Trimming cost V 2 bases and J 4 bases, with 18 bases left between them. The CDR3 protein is CASSLRSGGTGYEQYF. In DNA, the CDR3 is TGTGCCAGCAGCTTACGGTCCGGGGGAACGGGTTACGAGCAGTACTTC.

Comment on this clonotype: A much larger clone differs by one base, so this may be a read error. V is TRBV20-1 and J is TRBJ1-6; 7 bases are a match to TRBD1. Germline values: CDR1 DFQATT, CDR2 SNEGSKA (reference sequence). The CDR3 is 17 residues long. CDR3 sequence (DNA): TGCAGTGCTAGAGATCGACGTGAGGGACAGTATAATTCACCCCTCCGCTTT. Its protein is CSARDRREGQYNSPLRF.

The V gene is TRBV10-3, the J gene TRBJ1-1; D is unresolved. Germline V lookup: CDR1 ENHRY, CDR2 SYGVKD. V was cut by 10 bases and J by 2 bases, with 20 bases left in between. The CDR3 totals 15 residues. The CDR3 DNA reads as TGTGCCACCGCGGCCCACCCCGGGCGAAACACTGAAGCTTTCTTT. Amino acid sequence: CATAAHPGRNTEAFF.

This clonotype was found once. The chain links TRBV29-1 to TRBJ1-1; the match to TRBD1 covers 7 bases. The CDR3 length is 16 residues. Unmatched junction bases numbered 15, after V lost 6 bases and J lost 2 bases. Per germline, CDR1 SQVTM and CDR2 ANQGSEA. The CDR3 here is CSVWGGARGVNTEAFF. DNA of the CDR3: TGCAGCGTGTGGGGGGGAGCCAGGGGGGTAAACACTGAAGCTTTCTTT.

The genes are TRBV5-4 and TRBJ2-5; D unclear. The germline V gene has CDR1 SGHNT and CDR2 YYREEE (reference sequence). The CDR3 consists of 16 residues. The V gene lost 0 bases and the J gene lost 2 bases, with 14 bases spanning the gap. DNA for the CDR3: TGTGCCAGCAGCTTGGAGGTGTCTACAAAACAAGAGACCCAGTACTTC. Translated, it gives CASSLEVSTKQETQYF.

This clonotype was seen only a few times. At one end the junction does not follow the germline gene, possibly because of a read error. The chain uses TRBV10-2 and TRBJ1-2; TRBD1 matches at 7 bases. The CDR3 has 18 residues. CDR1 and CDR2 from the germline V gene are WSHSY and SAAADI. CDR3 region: CASSYQLDRSPLKYGYTF. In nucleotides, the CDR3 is TGTGCCAGCAGTTACCAGTTGGACAGGTCCCCCTTAAAGTATGGCTACACCTTC.

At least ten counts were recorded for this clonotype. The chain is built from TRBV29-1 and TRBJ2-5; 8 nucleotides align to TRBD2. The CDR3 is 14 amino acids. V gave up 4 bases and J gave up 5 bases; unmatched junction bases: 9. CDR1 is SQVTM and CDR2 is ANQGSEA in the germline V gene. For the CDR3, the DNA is TGCAGCGTTGTAGCCAGCGGGGGTAGGGAGACCCAGTACTTC. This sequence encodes CSVVASGGRETQYF.

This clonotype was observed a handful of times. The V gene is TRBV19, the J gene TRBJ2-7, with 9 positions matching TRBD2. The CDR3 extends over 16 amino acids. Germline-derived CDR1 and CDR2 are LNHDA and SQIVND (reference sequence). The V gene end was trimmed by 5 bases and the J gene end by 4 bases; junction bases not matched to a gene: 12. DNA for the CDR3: TGTGCCAGTAGTTCGCGGGGGGGCGCTGGGATATACGAGCAGTACTTC. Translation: CASSSRGGAGIYEQYF.

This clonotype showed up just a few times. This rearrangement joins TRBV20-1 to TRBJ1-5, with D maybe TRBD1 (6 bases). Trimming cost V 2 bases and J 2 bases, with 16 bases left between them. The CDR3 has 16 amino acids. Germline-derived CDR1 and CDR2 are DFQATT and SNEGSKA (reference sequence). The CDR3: CSARLPGGGGNQPQHF. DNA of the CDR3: TGCAGTGCTAGACTTCCCGGGGGCGGGGGCAATCAGCCCCAGCATTTT.

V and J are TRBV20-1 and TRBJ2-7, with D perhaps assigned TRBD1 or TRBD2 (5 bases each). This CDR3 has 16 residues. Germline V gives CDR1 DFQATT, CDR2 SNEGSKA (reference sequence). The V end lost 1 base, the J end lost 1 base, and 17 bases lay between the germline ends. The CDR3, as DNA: TGCAGTGCTAGAGGAAAACGGGACGTATTGTCCTACGAGCAGTACTTC. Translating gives CSARGKRDVLSYEQYF.

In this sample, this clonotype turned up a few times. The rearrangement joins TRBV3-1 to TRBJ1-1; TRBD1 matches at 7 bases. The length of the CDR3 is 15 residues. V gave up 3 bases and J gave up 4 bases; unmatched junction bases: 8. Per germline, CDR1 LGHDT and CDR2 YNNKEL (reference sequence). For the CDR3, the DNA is TGTGCCAGCAGCCAGGGGACAGTTGCGGCCACTGAAGCTTTCTTT. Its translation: CASSQGTVAATEAFF.

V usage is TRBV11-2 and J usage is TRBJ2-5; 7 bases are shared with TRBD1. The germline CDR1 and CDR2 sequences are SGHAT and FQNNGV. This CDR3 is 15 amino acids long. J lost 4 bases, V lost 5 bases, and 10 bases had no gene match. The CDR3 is CASSTPTGTAETQYF. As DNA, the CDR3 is TGTGCCAGCAGCACGCCGACCGGGACAGCAGAGACCCAGTACTTC.

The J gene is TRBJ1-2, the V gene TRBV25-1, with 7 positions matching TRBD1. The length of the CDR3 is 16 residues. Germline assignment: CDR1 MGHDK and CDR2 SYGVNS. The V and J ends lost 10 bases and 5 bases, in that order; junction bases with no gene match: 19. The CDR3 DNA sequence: TGTGCCACCATCTGCAGCCCCAAGAAGGGGGCGTATGGCTACACCTTC. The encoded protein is CATICSPKKGAYGYTF.

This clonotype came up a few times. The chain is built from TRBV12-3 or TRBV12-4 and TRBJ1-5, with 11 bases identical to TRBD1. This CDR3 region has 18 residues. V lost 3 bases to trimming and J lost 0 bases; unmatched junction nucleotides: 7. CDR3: CASSFWTGGDYSNQPQHF. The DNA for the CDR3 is TGTGCCAGCAGTTTCTGGACAGGGGGCGATTATAGCAATCAGCCCCAGCATTTT.

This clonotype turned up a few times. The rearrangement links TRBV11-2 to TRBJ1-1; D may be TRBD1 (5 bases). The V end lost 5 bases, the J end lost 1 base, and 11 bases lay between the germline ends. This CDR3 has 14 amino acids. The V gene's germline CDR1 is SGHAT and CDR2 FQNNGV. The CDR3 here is CASSTMTENTEAFF. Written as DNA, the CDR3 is TGTGCCAGCAGCACGATGACAGAGAACACTGAAGCTTTCTTT.

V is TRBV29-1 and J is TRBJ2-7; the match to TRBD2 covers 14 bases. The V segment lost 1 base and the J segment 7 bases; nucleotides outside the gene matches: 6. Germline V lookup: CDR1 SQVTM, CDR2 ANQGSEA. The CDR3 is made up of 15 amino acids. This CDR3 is CSVEGLAGGPREQYF. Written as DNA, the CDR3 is TGCAGCGTTGAAGGACTAGCGGGGGGGCCGAGGGAGCAGTACTTC.

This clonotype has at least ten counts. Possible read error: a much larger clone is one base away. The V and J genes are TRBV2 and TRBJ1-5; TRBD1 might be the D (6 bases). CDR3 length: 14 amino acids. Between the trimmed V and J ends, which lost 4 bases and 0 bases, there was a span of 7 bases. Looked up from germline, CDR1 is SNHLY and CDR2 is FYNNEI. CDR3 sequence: CASSAGVSNQPQHF. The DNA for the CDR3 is TGTGCCAGCAGTGCAGGGGTTAGCAATCAGCCCCAGCATTTT.

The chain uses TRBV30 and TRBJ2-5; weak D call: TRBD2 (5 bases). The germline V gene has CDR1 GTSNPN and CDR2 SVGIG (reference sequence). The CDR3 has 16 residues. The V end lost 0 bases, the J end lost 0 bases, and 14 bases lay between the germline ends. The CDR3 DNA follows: TGTGCCTGGAGTGTACCTCTGAGGGCGTACCAAGAGACCCAGTACTTC. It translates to CAWSVPLRAYQETQYF. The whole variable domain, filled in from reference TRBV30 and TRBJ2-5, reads SQTIHQWPATLVQPVGSPLSLECTVEGTSNPNLYWYRQAAGRGLQLLFYSVGIGQISSEVPQNLSASRPQDRQFILSSKKLLLSDSGFYLCAWSVPLRAYQETQYFGPGTRLLVL.

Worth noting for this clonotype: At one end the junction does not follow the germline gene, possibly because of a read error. CDR3 DNA: TGCAGTGCTAGTAGGGACACTAATAATTTACCCCTCCACTTT. Translating gives CSASRDTNNLPLHF. The chain is built from TRBV20-1 and TRBJ1-6; TRBD1 is a possible D gene (6 bases). The CDR3 covers 14 residues. Germline values: CDR1 DFQATT, CDR2 SNEGSKA (reference sequence).

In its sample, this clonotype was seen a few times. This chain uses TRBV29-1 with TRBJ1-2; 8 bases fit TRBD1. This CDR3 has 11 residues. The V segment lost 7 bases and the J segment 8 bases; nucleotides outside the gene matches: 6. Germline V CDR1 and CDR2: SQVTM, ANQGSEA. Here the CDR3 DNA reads TGCAGCGGATCGACAGGGGTAGGCTACACCTTC. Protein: CSGSTGVGYTF.